The 29 T cell receptor beta chains below were found in one sample sequenced in a study of blood T cell repertoires in COVID-19. Clones were read by immunoSEQ multiplex PCR, and TCRdb kept only the in-frame ones, dropping some. Seen here are around 500,000 clones, around 85% observed once, and the top ten hold approximately 3.4%. The specimen sequenced was peripheral blood. All receptors derive from a human donor in a cohort sampled during active COVID-19.

This chain joins TRBV19 and TRBJ2-1; 9 bases are a match to TRBD1. Germline V CDR1 and CDR2: LNHDA, SQIVND (reference sequence). V dropped 9 bases and J dropped 0; count of bases not matched to a gene: 3. This CDR3 contains 14 residues. The CDR3 reads CARGQGVSYNEQFF. CDR3 sequence (DNA): TGTGCCAGGGGACAGGGCGTCTCCTACAATGAGCAGTTCTTC.

The chain uses TRBV5-1 and TRBJ2-3, with TRBD1 identical over 7 bases. V lost 4 bases to trimming and J lost 2 bases; unmatched junction nucleotides: 10. The CDR3 has 16 residues. From germline, CDR1 is SGHRS and CDR2 YFSETQ. CDR3 protein: CASSATGNTNTDTQYF. The CDR3 DNA follows: TGCGCCAGCAGCGCGACAGGGAATACGAACACAGATACGCAGTATTTT.

The chain carries TRBV3-1 (or the pseudogene TRBV3-2) and TRBJ2-5, with 7 bases identical to TRBD2. Germline V gene lookup returns CDR1 LGHDT and CDR2 YNNKEL (reference sequence). V shed 0 bases, J shed 5 bases, and the junction held 6 bases outside the gene matches. This CDR3 spans 15 amino acids. The CDR3, as DNA: TGTGCCAGCAGCCAAGATCGACTAGCTTTGGAGACCCAGTACTTC. Translating gives CASSQDRLALETQYF.

This sequence joins TRBV7-9 and TRBJ2-1; D unresolved. The V and J ends lost 2 bases and 0 bases respectively, with 8 bases between them. Germline values: CDR1 SEHNR, CDR2 FQNEAQ (reference sequence). CDR3 length equals 15 residues. The chain's CDR3 is CASSLSFSSYNEQFF. The DNA of the CDR3 is TGTGCCAGCAGCTTATCGTTCAGCTCCTACAATGAGCAGTTCTTC.

The V gene is TRBV4-1, the J gene TRBJ2-3; 9 nucleotides line up with TRBD2. Germline CDR1 MGHRA, CDR2 YSYEKL. CDR3 length: 17 residues. V was pared by 3 bases and J by 0 bases, with 7 bases of the junction left unmatched. The chain's CDR3 is CASSQLRLAESTDTQYF. CDR3 DNA: TGCGCCAGCAGCCAGTTAAGACTAGCGGAGAGCACAGATACGCAGTATTTT.

This chain connects TRBV10-3 to TRBJ2-3, with 10 bases identical to TRBD1. Per germline, CDR1 ENHRY and CDR2 SYGVKD. V lost 4 bases and J lost 11; bases outside the gene matches: 6. The CDR3 contains 13 residues. In DNA, the CDR3 is TGTGCCATCAGTGCGTCCGGACAGGGGGAGCAGTATTTT. Protein product: CAISASGQGEQYF.

The rearrangement uses TRBV11-3 and TRBJ2-7; 10 nucleotides agree with TRBD2. Germline assignment: CDR1 SGHNT and CDR2 YENEEA. Unmatched junction bases numbered 7, after V lost 5 bases and J lost 6 bases. CDR3 length: 14 amino acids. For the CDR3, the DNA is TGTGCCAGCAGCCCCGGGCTAGCGGGAGTCGAGCAGTACTTC. This sequence encodes CASSPGLAGVEQYF.

The chain combines TRBV7-3 with TRBJ2-1; 11 bases align to TRBD2. CDR3 length equals 15 residues. Per germline, CDR1 SGHTA and CDR2 FQGTGA. After removal of 2 bases from V and 13 bases from J, the junction contained 10 bases not matched to a gene. Here the CDR3 reads CASSLLGTSGDNQFF. The CDR3 DNA follows: TGTGCCAGCAGCTTATTGGGGACTAGCGGAGATAACCAGTTCTTC.

This sequence joins TRBV12-5 and TRBJ1-2, with D tentatively TRBD1 (5 bases). Germline CDR1 is LGHNT and CDR2 is FRNRAP. The V end was cut by 6 bases, the J end by 2 bases, with 10 bases between. This CDR3 has 13 residues. The CDR3: CASGQDSNYGYTF. CDR3 nucleotides: TGTGCTAGTGGACAAGACAGCAACTATGGCTACACCTTC.

The chain is built from TRBV6-4 and TRBJ1-3; 7 bases fit TRBD1. Germline CDR1 reads MRHNA; CDR2 reads SNTAGT. The CDR3 totals 19 residues. V shed 8 bases, J shed 0 bases, and the junction held 19 bases outside the gene matches. The CDR3 DNA reads as TGTGCCAGCGGCCTTGGGACAGCGCTTCAAGTTTACTCTGGAAACACCATATATTTT. Translating it yields CASGLGTALQVYSGNTIYF.

The chain employs TRBV7-9 and TRBJ2-3; 11 nucleotides line up with TRBD2. V was pared by 8 bases and J by 4 bases, with 11 bases of the junction left unmatched. The germline CDR1 and CDR2 sequences are SEHNR and FQNEAQ (reference sequence). The CDR3 runs 16 residues. This CDR3 is CASHGISGRAADTQYF. DNA for the CDR3: TGTGCCAGCCACGGGATTAGCGGGAGGGCCGCAGATACGCAGTATTTT. The whole variable domain, filled in from reference TRBV7-9 and TRBJ2-3, reads DTGVSQNPRHKITKRGQNVTFRCDPISEHNRLYWYRQTLGQGPEFLTYFQNEAQLEKSRLLSDRFSAERPKGSFSTLEIQRTEQGDSAMYLCASHGISGRAADTQYFGPGTRLTVL.

The chain uses TRBV2 and TRBJ2-3; D gene uncertain. The CDR3 sequence is 15 residues long. Germline V lookup: CDR1 SNHLY, CDR2 FYNNEI. Trimming left V 5 bases short and J 0 bases short, with 12 bases between. In DNA, the CDR3 is TGTGCCAGCAGTTTCCCCGTACTCAGCACAGATACGCAGTATTTT. Its protein product is CASSFPVLSTDTQYF.

DNA for the CDR3: TGTGCCAGCAGTTCCCTTCAGGATACGCAGTATTTT. Amino acid sequence: CASSSLQDTQYF. The V call is TRBV28, the J call TRBJ2-3; D is unclear. Germline values: CDR1 MDHEN, CDR2 SYDVKM. V was cut by 4 bases and J by 6 bases, with 8 bases left in between. The CDR3 contains 12 residues.

This chain joins TRBV2 and TRBJ2-5; possibly TRBD2 for D (5 bases). The CDR3 has 15 residues. Per germline, CDR1 SNHLY and CDR2 FYNNEI. The V end was cut by 4 bases, the J end by 2 bases, with 14 bases between. DNA for the CDR3: TGTGCCAGCAGTGCGCTAGCTGGGATTCAAGAGACCCAGTACTTC. This sequence encodes CASSALAGIQETQYF.

The chain joins TRBV6-1 to TRBJ2-4; TRBD1 matches at 9 bases. After removal of 2 bases from V and 0 bases from J, the junction contained 8 bases not matched to a gene. The CDR3 is 18 amino acids. CDR1 is MNHNS and CDR2 is SASEGT in the germline V gene. CDR3 in DNA: TGTGCCAGCAGTGAATTCGGGGACAGGGCACTAGCCAAAAACATTCAGTACTTC. Its protein product is CASSEFGDRALAKNIQYF.

The rearrangement links TRBV2 to TRBJ1-5, with a weak D call TRBD1 (6 bases). Germline loops: CDR1 SNHLY, CDR2 FYNNEI. This CDR3 has 14 amino acids. V was pared by 7 bases and J by 5 bases, with 15 bases between. The CDR3 region has the DNA TGTGCCAGCAAGGCACCGGGACACCATCAGCCCCAGCATTTT. Translating it yields CASKAPGHHQPQHF.

The V gene is TRBV6-5, the J gene TRBJ1-2; no definite D call. V shed 6 bases and J shed 4 bases, with 12 bases lying between them. The CDR3 contains 13 residues. Germline V gives CDR1 MNHEY, CDR2 SVGAGI. CDR3 residues: CASRGPERYGYTF. Here the CDR3 DNA reads TGTGCCAGCAGAGGTCCAGAGCGCTATGGCTACACCTTC.

CDR3 sequence: CASSLAGESRGNTIYF. CDR3 coding DNA: TGCGCCAGCAGCTTGGCCGGCGAGAGTCGGGGGAACACCATATATTTT. This sequence joins TRBV5-1 and TRBJ1-3, with a tentative D call TRBD1 (5 bases). Per germline, CDR1 SGHRS and CDR2 YFSETQ. CDR3 size: 16 residues. Trimming removed 0 bases from V and 7 bases from J, with 17 bases in between.

The V gene is TRBV24-1, the J gene TRBJ2-5, with TRBD1 matching 10 bases. The CDR3 is 15 residues long. V lost 4 bases and J lost 5; bases outside the gene matches: 6. The germline V gene encodes CDR1 KGHDR and CDR2 SFDVKD. The CDR3 region has the DNA TGTGCCACCAGTGACCTGACAGGGGGCATGGAGACCCAGTACTTC. It translates to CATSDLTGGMETQYF.

The chain recombines TRBV16 with TRBJ1-5; D is uncertain. Per germline, CDR1 KGHSY and CDR2 FQNENV. Trimming took 0 bases from V and 0 from J, leaving 15 bases between them. This CDR3 spans 18 amino acids. The CDR3 DNA reads as TGTGCCAGCAGCCAATCAAAAACCCGGGGAACTAGCAATCAGCCCCAGCATTTT. This translates into CASSQSKTRGTSNQPQHF. Combining the CDR3 with reference TRBV16 and TRBJ1-5 gives the whole variable domain GEEVAQTPKHLVRGEGQKAKLYCAPIKGHSYVFWYQQVLKNEFKFLISFQNENVFDETGMPKERFSAKCLPNSPCSLEIQATKLEDSAVYFCASSQSKTRGTSNQPQHFGDGTRLSIL.

CDR3 amino acids: CASSPHLPWDRRYEQYF. The DNA for the CDR3 is TGCGCCAGCAGTCCTCACTTACCCTGGGACAGGCGGTACGAGCAGTACTTC. The chain joins TRBV23-1 to TRBJ2-7; 8 bases match TRBD1. TRBV23-1 is designated an ORF whose function remains uncertain. With 4 bases clipped from V and 4 bases from J, the junction kept 15 bases outside the gene matches. This CDR3 has 17 residues.

The rearrangement joins TRBV5-1 to TRBJ2-2, with D perhaps TRBD1 (5 bases). From germline, CDR1 is SGHRS and CDR2 YFSETQ. CDR3 size: 14 residues. Trimming stripped 2 bases from V and 1 base from J, with 6 bases between. This CDR3 reads CASSFGQNTGELFF. The CDR3 bases are TGCGCCAGCAGCTTTGGACAGAACACCGGGGAGCTGTTTTTT.

The V and J genes are TRBV30 and TRBJ2-1; 9 nucleotides match TRBD2. V gave up 3 bases and J gave up 4 bases; unmatched junction bases: 10. Germline V CDR1 and CDR2: GTSNPN, SVGIG (reference sequence). This CDR3 region has 16 residues. DNA for the CDR3: TGTGCCTGGAGCCACAAACGGCTAGCGGGGTACAATGAGCAGTTCTTC. It codes for CAWSHKRLAGYNEQFF. Complete variable domain (other parts from reference TRBV30 and TRBJ2-1): SQTIHQWPATLVQPVGSPLSLECTVEGTSNPNLYWYRQAAGRGLQLLFYSVGIGQISSEVPQNLSASRPQDRQFILSSKKLLLSDSGFYLCAWSHKRLAGYNEQFFGPGTRLTVL.

This clone was picked up a small number of times. The rearrangement uses TRBV5-5 and TRBJ2-5, with 11 bases fitting TRBD2. The CDR3 loop spans 16 amino acids. The germline V gene encodes CDR1 SGHKS and CDR2 YYEKEE (reference sequence). V was clipped by 4 bases and J by 1 base; unmatched bases: 6. CDR3 protein: CASSRTGTSGQETQYF. The CDR3, as DNA: TGTGCCAGCAGCCGCACTGGGACTAGCGGCCAAGAGACCCAGTACTTC. The full variable domain, with the rest looked up from reference TRBV5-5 and TRBJ2-5, is DAGVTQSPTHLIKTRGQQVTLRCSPISGHKSVSWYQQVLGQGPQFIFQYYEKEERGRGNFPDRFSARQFPNYSSELNVNALLLGDSALYLCASSRTGTSGQETQYFGPGTRLLVL.

J is TRBJ2-1 and V is TRBV30; D unclear. The V end was cut by 4 bases, the J end by 6 bases, with 13 bases between. There are 13 residues in the CDR3. From germline, CDR1 is GTSNPN and CDR2 SVGIG (reference sequence). CDR3 loop: CAWTVLSPNEQFF. The CDR3 DNA is TGTGCCTGGACCGTGCTAAGTCCCAATGAGCAGTTCTTC.

The V and J genes are TRBV20-1 and TRBJ2-1, with D perhaps matching TRBD2 (6 bases). This CDR3 has 14 residues. The germline CDR1 and CDR2 sequences are DFQATT and SNEGSKA (reference sequence). V dropped 3 bases and J dropped 11 bases, with 20 bases sitting between them. The CDR3 region has the DNA TGCAGTGCTAGTTCCGGGACTGCTCCGCGACAGCAGTTCTTC. Translated, it gives CSASSGTAPRQQFF.

The table lists this clone with a few counts. This rearrangement joins TRBV19 to TRBJ1-1, with unresolved D. The V and J ends lost 1 base and 7 bases respectively, with 10 bases between them. The germline V gene has CDR1 LNHDA and CDR2 SQIVND (reference sequence). The CDR3 is 13 residues long. CDR3 coding DNA: TGTGCCAGTAGTATAGGCAGGCAGGATGAAGCTTTCTTT. Amino acid sequence: CASSIGRQDEAFF.

J is TRBJ2-3 and V is TRBV7-3, with 9 nucleotides matching TRBD2. Losses at the gene ends were 4 bases for V and 0 bases for J; bases not matched to a gene: 2. CDR1 is SGHTA and CDR2 is FQGTGA in the germline V gene. CDR3 size: 15 residues. CDR3 nucleotides: TGTGCCAGCAGCTCTAGCGGGATGAGCACAGATACGCAGTATTTT. This encodes CASSSSGMSTDTQYF. The variable domain in full, completed from reference TRBV7-3 and TRBJ2-3, reads GAGVSQTPSNKVTEKGKYVELRCDPISGHTALYWYRQSLGQGPEFLIYFQGTGAADDSGLPNDRFFAVRPEGSVSTLKIQRTERGDSAVYLCASSSSGMSTDTQYFGPGTRLTVL.

V and J are TRBV28 and TRBJ1-5; D is possibly TRBD1 (5 bases). The CDR3 is 16 residues long. V shed 3 bases and J shed 6 bases, with 18 bases lying between them. The germline gives CDR1 MDHEN, CDR2 SYDVKM. CDR3 amino acids: CASSFSISFGGQPQHF. The DNA for the CDR3 is TGTGCCAGCAGTTTTTCAATCTCGTTCGGGGGTCAGCCCCAGCATTTT. The full variable domain, in which reference TRBV28 and TRBJ1-5 provide the parts outside the CDR3, is DVKVTQSSRYLVKRTGEKVFLECVQDMDHENMFWYRQDPGLGLRLIYFSYDVKMKEKGDIPEGYSVSREKKERFSLILESASTNQTSMYLCASSFSISFGGQPQHFGDGTRLSIL.